This TCR beta chain is drawn from a study of cytomegalovirus exposure and HLA in healthy donors. The trim removed 4 bases at V and 1 base at J, leaving 7 bases unmatched. Germline CDR1 is SGDLS and CDR2 is YYNGEE. The CDR3 is 15 residues long. The PCR used 60 Vbeta and 13 Jbeta primers. The protocol was immunoSEQ multiplex PCR, while the TCRdb copy is restricted to in-frame clones and leaves out a portion. There are 150,000 to 200,000 clones in the sample; 60% to 80% occur only once, and around 3.4% lies in the top ten. The count of this clone is one. This sequence originates from a man aged 30-40 years in good health and CMV-seropositive. This chain connects TRBV9 to TRBJ2-5; 7 bases agree with TRBD2. Sequencing used PBMCs. CDR3 sequence: CASSRAGESQETQYF. The CDR3 DNA reads as TGTGCCAGCAGCCGTGCGGGGGAAAGCCAAGAGACCCAGTACTTC.